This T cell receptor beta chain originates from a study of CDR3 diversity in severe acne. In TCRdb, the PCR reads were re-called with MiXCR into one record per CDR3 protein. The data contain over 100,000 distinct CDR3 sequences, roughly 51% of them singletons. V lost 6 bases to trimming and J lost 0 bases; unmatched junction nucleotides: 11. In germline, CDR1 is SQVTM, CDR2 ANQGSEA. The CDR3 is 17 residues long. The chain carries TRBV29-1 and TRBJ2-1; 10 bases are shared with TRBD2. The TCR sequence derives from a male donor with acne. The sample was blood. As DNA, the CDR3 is TGCAGCGTGGCTTATAGCGGGAGGCCCAGCTCCTACAATGAGCAGTTCTTC. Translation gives CSVAYSGRPSSYNEQFF.